The next 18 T cell receptor beta chains were all read from a single sample in a study of cytomegalovirus exposure and HLA in healthy donors. 13 Jbeta primers and 60 Vbeta primers were used for the PCR. Data came from immunoSEQ multiplex PCR; TCRdb stores just in-frame clones and leaves some out. The repertoire holds under 150,000 clones, 70% to 80% seen once, with around 1.2% in the top ten. The sample comprised PBMCs. These receptors were taken from a man between 50 and 59 years old in good health and CMV-seronegative.

This clone was counted between two and nine times. The rearrangement uses TRBV25-1 and TRBJ2-1, with 7 bases identical to TRBD1. CDR1 is MGHDK, CDR2 SYGVNS, per germline. The V and J ends lost 4 bases and 3 bases, in that order; junction bases with no gene match: 6. The CDR3 length is 15 residues. CDR3 DNA: TGTGCCAGCAGTGCTAAGGGACAGTACTACAATGAGCAGTTCTTC. Its protein product is CASSAKGQYYNEQFF.

The chain has TRBV10-3 and TRBJ2-5; 10 positions match TRBD1. CDR1 ENHRY and CDR2 SYGVKD come from the germline V gene. J was trimmed by 5 bases and V by 4 bases; bases with no gene match: 7. CDR3 size: 15 residues. CDR3 region: CAISARQGALETQYF. The DNA for the CDR3 is TGTGCCATCAGTGCTAGACAGGGGGCGCTGGAGACCCAGTACTTC.

The CDR3 region has the DNA TGTGCCAGCAGCTTAGAGCTGGCGGCCCAGCCCCAGCATTTT. It yields the protein CASSLELAAQPQHF. J is TRBJ1-5 and V is TRBV7-2; D gene uncertain. This CDR3 has 14 amino acids. V lost 1 base to trimming and J lost 7 bases, with 11 bases between them. Germline V gives CDR1 SGHTA, CDR2 FQGNSA. Full variable domain (missing parts from reference TRBV7-2 and TRBJ1-5): GAGVSQSPSNKVTEKGKDVELRCDPISGHTALYWYRQSLGQGLEFLIYFQGNSAPDKSGLPSDRFSAERTGGSVSTLTIQRTQQEDSAVYLCASSLELAAQPQHFGDGTRLSIL.

This chain links TRBV6-1 with TRBJ2-3; TRBD2 matches at 9 bases. This CDR3 comprises 14 residues. Looked up from germline, CDR1 is MNHNS and CDR2 is SASEGT. V lost 11 bases, J lost 3 bases, and 9 bases stayed unmatched. The CDR3 DNA sequence: TGTGCCGGGCGGGAGGGTCTGAGTACAGATACGCAGTATTTT. Residues: CAGREGLSTDTQYF.

The V and J genes are TRBV30 and TRBJ2-1, with 11 nucleotides matching TRBD2. The CDR3 spans 18 residues. Per the germline V gene, CDR1 is GTSNPN and CDR2 is SVGIG (reference sequence). V gave up 0 bases and J gave up 6 bases; unmatched junction bases: 13. CDR3 nucleotides: TGTGCCTGGAGTGTAAGTCTTATTCTAGCGGGAGGTATCAATGAGCAGTTCTTC. Translating gives CAWSVSLILAGGINEQFF.

CDR3 protein: CASRTSGTPYNEQFF. CDR3 bases: TGTGCCAGCAGGACTAGCGGAACCCCCTACAATGAGCAGTTCTTC. This chain links TRBV25-1 with TRBJ2-1, with 9 bases lining up with TRBD2. The germline CDR1 and CDR2 sequences are MGHDK and SYGVNS. Trimming at V came to 6 bases and at J to 2 bases, leaving 5 bases not matched to a gene. CDR3 length: 15 residues.

This clone turned up a few times. This rearrangement joins TRBV9 to TRBJ1-2; D not resolved. This CDR3 is built from 11 residues. V was pared by 6 bases and J by 6 bases, with 9 bases between. From germline, CDR1 is SGDLS and CDR2 YYNGEE. The chain's CDR3 is CASTSKDGYTF. The CDR3 DNA sequence: TGTGCCAGCACTAGTAAGGATGGCTACACCTTC.

The gene calls are TRBV7-6 and TRBJ2-5; D possibly corresponds to TRBD1 (7 bases). Germline CDR1 and CDR2: SGHVS and FNYEAQ. The V end was cut by 2 bases, the J end by 7 bases, with 29 bases between. The CDR3 is made up of 19 amino acids. CDR3 protein: CASSLIVRLRQGGPGTQYF. Written as DNA, the CDR3 is TGTGCCAGCAGCTTAATCGTGCGGCTAAGACAGGGAGGACCGGGGACCCAGTACTTC.

V usage is TRBV7-2 and J usage is TRBJ2-1; D is possibly TRBD2 (6 bases). The CDR3 has 18 residues. CDR1 is SGHTA and CDR2 is FQGNSA in the germline V gene. Trimming pared 8 bases from V and 2 bases from J, leaving 25 bases between. The CDR3 coding sequence is TGTGCCAGCGGTTTCCCTTCATGGGGGGAAGGGGCCTACAATGAGCAGTTCTTC. Protein sequence: CASGFPSWGEGAYNEQFF.

Here the CDR3 reads CASSPIGQGNNQPQHF. The CDR3 DNA sequence: TGTGCCAGCAGCCCAATCGGACAGGGCAACAATCAGCCCCAGCATTTT. The chain joins TRBV7-9 to TRBJ1-5, with 8 bases that match TRBD1. Germline V CDR1 and CDR2: SEHNR, FQNEAQ (reference sequence). CDR3 length: 16 residues. After removal of 5 bases from V and 3 bases from J, the junction contained 9 bases not matched to a gene. Supplemented by reference TRBV7-9 and TRBJ1-5, the full variable domain reads DTGVSQNPRHKITKRGQNVTFRCDPISEHNRLYWYRQTLGQGPEFLTYFQNEAQLEKSRLLSDRFSAERPKGSFSTLEIQRTEQGDSAMYLCASSPIGQGNNQPQHFGDGTRLSIL.

This clone has a handful of counts. The V call is TRBV7-2, the J call TRBJ1-2; D not resolved. V was cut by 3 bases and J by 8 bases, with 7 bases left in between. There are 11 residues in the CDR3. CDR1 is SGHTA and CDR2 is FQGNSA in the germline V gene. DNA for the CDR3: TGTGCCAGCAGCTTCCAACTGGGCTACACCTTC. Amino acids: CASSFQLGYTF.

This chain links TRBV14 with TRBJ2-7; D might be TRBD2 (5 bases). Germline CDR1 is SGHDN and CDR2 is FVKESK. The CDR3 length is 12 residues. V was clipped by 4 bases and J by 5 bases, with 9 bases between them. The CDR3 region has the DNA TGTGCCAGCAGCCGAGGGTACCACGAGCAGTACTTC. The encoded protein is CASSRGYHEQYF.

This rearrangement joins TRBV6-5 to TRBJ1-2; no clear D. CDR3 size: 14 residues. Between the trimmed V and J ends, which lost 2 bases and 3 bases, there was a span of 10 bases. The germline V gene encodes CDR1 MNHEY and CDR2 SVGAGI. The CDR3 bases are TGTGCCAGCAGTTACCACAGCAACTACTATGGCTACACCTTC. This translates into CASSYHSNYYGYTF.

The rearrangement uses TRBV29-1 and TRBJ2-4, with 7 positions matching TRBD2. CDR1 SQVTM and CDR2 ANQGSEA come from the germline V gene. V was pared by 1 base and J by 4 bases, with 4 bases of the junction left unmatched. This CDR3 spans 14 amino acids. The CDR3 bases are TGCAGCGTTGAAGGACTAGCCGGTAAAAACATTCAGTACTTC. This encodes CSVEGLAGKNIQYF.

The CDR3, as DNA: TGTGCCAGTAGTATTTCGGGTGGGTCCACAGGGGAGCTGTTTTTT. Amino acids: CASSISGGSTGELFF. J is TRBJ2-2 and V is TRBV19; D is unresolved. Germline V gives CDR1 LNHDA, CDR2 SQIVND (reference sequence). The germline V and J ends were trimmed by 3 bases and 8 bases, with 16 bases remaining between them. This CDR3 spans 15 amino acids.

The rearrangement uses TRBV7-9 and TRBJ1-2, with 9 nucleotides matching TRBD1. CDR3 length: 16 residues. The V segment lost 4 bases and the J segment 2 bases; nucleotides outside the gene matches: 8. Germline loops: CDR1 SEHNR, CDR2 FQNEAQ (reference sequence). The CDR3 DNA is TGTGCCAGCAGCTATGGGACAGGGACAGTAAACTATGGCTACACCTTC. The encoded protein is CASSYGTGTVNYGYTF.

With respect to this clone: This CDR3 is also generated by other DNA sequences in the sample. This chain uses TRBV25-1 with TRBJ2-7; TRBD2 matches 8 bases. Germline assignment: CDR1 MGHDK and CDR2 SYGVNS. The CDR3 has 14 amino acids. V lost 2 bases, J lost 3 bases, and 3 bases stayed unmatched. The CDR3 nucleotides are TGTGCCAGCAGTGAAACTAGCGGAAACTACGAGCAGTACTTC. As protein: CASSETSGNYEQYF.

The rearrangement links TRBV6-5 to TRBJ2-7; 7 positions agree with TRBD1. Trimming cost V 4 bases and J 4 bases; bases outside gene matches: 7. The CDR3 runs 14 residues. In germline, CDR1 is MNHEY, CDR2 SVGAGI. The CDR3 loop is CASSSRGRPYEQYF. The DNA for the CDR3 is TGTGCCAGCAGTTCTAGGGGGCGTCCGTACGAGCAGTACTTC.